This TCR beta chain was sequenced during a study of blood T cell repertoires in COVID-19. About the research overall: Acute-phase and convalescent COVID-19 samples originated in the United States, Italy and Spain. Sample material is recorded as cDNA or gDNA derived from T cells, B-cell-depleted T cells, or PBMCs.

CDR1 and CDR2 (germline): MNHNS, SASEGT. The CDR3 is 17 residues long. V dropped 4 bases and J dropped 1; count of bases not matched to a gene: 11. Patients in Seattle were enrolled during active infection, then followed longitudinally. Some clones are missing from TCRdb's copy, which holds only in-frame ones; the method was immunoSEQ multiplex PCR. The sample lists 250,000 to 400,000 clones, roughly 90% occurring once. Sequencing was done on a sample of peripheral blood. This chain links TRBV6-1 with TRBJ2-3; 7 bases align to TRBD2. The receptor's source is a woman aged 25 to 45 with COVID-19, enrolled during active disease. CDR3 in amino acids: CASSAYSLAAGTDTQYF. CDR3 in DNA: TGTGCCAGCAGTGCTTACTCTCTAGCGGCGGGCACAGATACGCAGTATTTT.